This T cell receptor (beta chain) was found in a study of T cell repertoires in cytomegalovirus infection. Study information: Public signatures in TCR beta pointed to CMV infection and matching HLA type.

TCRdb fed the reads into MiXCR, producing one record per CDR3 protein. The sample contains some 130,000 distinct CDR3 sequences, 20% to 30% of which appear only once. Study-wide findings and caveats: Pooled public TCR beta family frequency picked out CMV carriers with the relevant HLA. Dominant in the ex vivo response were TCR beta clonotypes restricted by HLA-C and specific for CMV.

To note about this clonotype: Its antigen remains unknown.

CDR3 length: 11 amino acids. The V gene lost 8 bases and the J gene lost 6 bases, with 8 bases spanning the gap. The V gene's germline CDR1 is MNHNS and CDR2 SASEGT. Sequencing input: PBMCs, sequenced either directly or after in vitro stimulation (not recorded which). The chain joins TRBV6-1 to TRBJ2-1, with D perhaps matching TRBD2 (5 bases). The TCR originated in a human donor in good health (CMV status not recorded). Some clones in this sample may be carry-over from other donors' samples. The CDR3 nucleotides are TGTGCCAGCGTAGCGATCAATGAGCAGTTCTTC. Its translation: CASVAINEQFF.